What follows are 19 T cell receptor beta chains derived from one specimen sequenced in a study of T cell responses to AZD1222 COVID-19 vaccine. Sequenced by immunoSEQ multiplex PCR; TCRdb stores in-frame clones only, minus some. Of about 130,000 clones listed, 94% are singletons. The sequencing here drew on peripheral blood, taken on day 0 of AZD1222 vaccination. These receptors were taken from an adult in good health.

The chain recombines TRBV24-1 with TRBJ2-5; D unresolved. This CDR3 contains 12 residues. The ends were cut back, 3 bases at V and 5 bases at J, with 6 bases in the middle. The germline V gene has CDR1 KGHDR and CDR2 SFDVKD. The CDR3 coding sequence is TGTGCCACCAGTGATGCCTACGAGACCCAGTACTTC. This gives the protein CATSDAYETQYF.

The table lists this clone with a count of one. J is TRBJ1-1 and V is TRBV30; no reliable D call. V was clipped by 2 bases and J by 6 bases, with 10 bases between them. Germline V CDR1 and CDR2: GTSNPN, SVGIG (reference sequence). This CDR3 contains 12 residues. The CDR3: CAWSTGLAEAFF. In DNA form, the CDR3 reads TGTGCCTGGAGTACGGGGTTAGCTGAAGCTTTCTTT. Filled out from reference TRBV30 and TRBJ1-1, the complete variable domain reads SQTIHQWPATLVQPVGSPLSLECTVEGTSNPNLYWYRQAAGRGLQLLFYSVGIGQISSEVPQNLSASRPQDRQFILSSKKLLLSDSGFYLCAWSTGLAEAFFGQGTRLTVV.

The genes are TRBV19 and TRBJ2-1; TRBD2 is a possible D gene (6 bases). This CDR3 is built from 14 residues. V lost 5 bases to trimming and J lost 9 bases, with 17 bases between them. Per germline, CDR1 LNHDA and CDR2 SQIVND (reference sequence). CDR3 coding DNA: TGTGCCAGTAGTCCGACGGGGGTAAGGGGTGAGCAGTTCTTC. Its translation: CASSPTGVRGEQFF.

This sequence joins TRBV7-8 and TRBJ1-3, with D perhaps matching TRBD1 (5 bases). The CDR3 consists of 14 residues. The V end lost 5 bases, the J end lost 2 bases, and 10 bases lay between the germline ends. Germline CDR1 SGHVS, CDR2 FQNEAQ. CDR3 in amino acids: CASSQRGTGNTIYF. In nucleotides, the CDR3 is TGTGCCAGCAGCCAAAGGGGCACTGGAAACACCATATATTTT. Full variable domain (outside the CDR3, taken from reference TRBV7-8 and TRBJ1-3): GAGVSQSPRYKVAKRGQDVALRCDPISGHVSLFWYQQALGQGPEFLTYFQNEAQLDKSGLPSDRFFAERPEGSVSTLKIQRTQQEDSAVYLCASSQRGTGNTIYFGEGSWLTVV.

This sequence joins TRBV2 and TRBJ1-4; no definite D call. The CDR3 loop spans 13 amino acids. V lost 2 bases and J 12 bases, leaving 13 bases between the germline ends. Germline V gene sequence: CDR1 SNHLY, CDR2 FYNNEI. The chain's CDR3 is CASSEMPVPELFF. For the CDR3, the DNA is TGTGCCAGCAGTGAAATGCCTGTGCCGGAACTGTTTTTT.

V usage is TRBV12-3 or TRBV12-4 and J usage is TRBJ2-5; D remains unclear. This CDR3 spans 11 amino acids. With 3 bases removed from V and 5 bases from J, the gap between germline ends came to 4 bases. The chain's CDR3 is CASSFSETQYF. In DNA, the CDR3 is TGTGCCAGCAGTTTTAGTGAGACCCAGTACTTC.

The rearrangement uses TRBV27 and TRBJ2-3; D is ambiguous. V was shortened by 5 bases and J by 3 bases, with 9 bases between the two germline ends. The CDR3 runs 13 residues. Germline V gene sequence: CDR1 MNHEY, CDR2 SMNVEV (reference sequence). CDR3 loop: CASSRSRTDTQYF. In DNA, the CDR3 is TGTGCCAGCAGTCGGTCCCGGACAGATACGCAGTATTTT.

This chain uses TRBV6-5 with TRBJ2-7; possibly TRBD1 for D (6 bases). Trimming took 9 bases from V and 3 from J, leaving 9 bases between them. The length of the CDR3 is 11 residues. Germline CDR1 reads MNHEY; CDR2 reads SVGAGI. The CDR3 DNA follows: TGTGCCAGTCGGACAGACTACGAGCAGTACTTC. It encodes CASRTDYEQYF.

The chain is built from TRBV6-5 and TRBJ1-4; D ambiguous. The CDR3 is 15 amino acids. Germline CDR1 is MNHEY and CDR2 is SVGAGI. The ends were cut back, 0 bases at V and 3 bases at J, with 8 bases in the middle. The DNA for the CDR3 is TGTGCCAGCAGTTACTCGAGAAAGGCTAATGAAAAACTGTTTTTT. The encoded protein is CASSYSRKANEKLFF.

The V and J genes are TRBV2 and TRBJ2-7; weak D call: TRBD1 (6 bases). The CDR3 loop spans 16 amino acids. Germline V CDR1 and CDR2: SNHLY, FYNNEI. V was trimmed by 7 bases and J by 2 bases, leaving 21 bases between them. The CDR3 sequence is CASTLIRTAKTYEQYF. The CDR3 DNA reads as TGTGCCAGCACTTTAATTCGGACAGCCAAGACCTACGAGCAGTACTTC.

V and J are TRBV15 and TRBJ1-3; D is perhaps TRBD1 (6 bases). The CDR3 is made up of 15 amino acids. Germline values: CDR1 LNHNV, CDR2 YYDKDF (reference sequence). Trimming took 4 bases from V and 4 from J, leaving 14 bases between them. CDR3 amino acids: CATSNTGFVGNTIYF. Here the CDR3 DNA reads TGTGCCACCAGCAACACAGGGTTCGTCGGAAACACCATATATTTT.

This chain joins TRBV7-9 and TRBJ1-4, with 7 bases lining up with TRBD1. Trimming removed 6 bases from V and 8 bases from J; junction bases left unmatched: 18. CDR3 length: 17 amino acids. Germline CDR1 is SEHNR and CDR2 is FQNEAQ (reference sequence). CDR3 amino acids: CASSPTFKATGEEKLFF. The CDR3 bases are TGTGCCAGCAGTCCCACGTTTAAGGCTACAGGGGAAGAAAAACTGTTTTTT.

The chain uses TRBV4-1 and TRBJ2-3; 12 bases fit TRBD2. The CDR3 loop spans 18 amino acids. After removal of 1 base from V and 1 base from J, the junction contained 6 bases not matched to a gene. Per the germline V gene, CDR1 is MGHRA and CDR2 is YSYEKL. CDR3 residues: CASSQGPGLAGRTDTQYF. The CDR3, as DNA: TGCGCCAGCAGCCAAGGTCCCGGACTAGCGGGACGCACAGATACGCAGTATTTT.

The gene calls are TRBV15 and TRBJ1-2; a weak D match, TRBD1 (6 bases). Germline V gives CDR1 LNHNV, CDR2 YYDKDF (reference sequence). The ends were cut back, 2 bases at V and 2 bases at J, with 6 bases in the middle. This CDR3 comprises 13 residues. For the CDR3, the DNA is TGTGCCACCAGCAGACAGGGGAACTATGGCTACACCTTC. Translation: CATSRQGNYGYTF. The full variable domain, with the rest looked up from reference TRBV15 and TRBJ1-2, is DAMVIQNPRYQVTQFGKPVTLSCSQTLNHNVMYWYQQKSSQAPKLLFHYYDKDFNNEADTPDNFQSRRPNTSFCFLDIRSPGLGDTAMYLCATSRQGNYGYTFGSGTRLTVV.

The chain is built from TRBV7-8 and TRBJ2-2; no clear D. CDR1 SGHVS and CDR2 FQNEAQ come from the germline V gene. Trimming left V 4 bases short and J 13 bases short, with 22 bases between. This CDR3 has 15 residues. The CDR3 region is CASSSGTIIPGGLFF. The CDR3 nucleotides are TGTGCCAGCAGCTCCGGAACTATTATACCGGGTGGGCTGTTTTTT.

This chain connects TRBV4-1 to TRBJ2-7; D not certain. This CDR3 has 15 residues. Germline values: CDR1 MGHRA, CDR2 YSYEKL. The V and J ends lost 7 bases and 5 bases respectively, with 21 bases between them. CDR3 protein: CASKPSILKINEQYF. CDR3 nucleotides: TGCGCCAGCAAGCCAAGTATACTAAAGATCAACGAGCAGTACTTC.

This chain joins TRBV19 and TRBJ1-1; 10 bases agree with TRBD1. CDR3 length equals 17 residues. J was trimmed by 0 bases and V by 1 base; bases with no gene match: 5. Germline V gives CDR1 LNHDA, CDR2 SQIVND (reference sequence). The CDR3 region has the DNA TGTGCCAGTAGTATAGGGGACAGGGGCCGGATGAACACTGAAGCTTTCTTT. It encodes CASSIGDRGRMNTEAFF.

The rearrangement joins TRBV27 to TRBJ2-3; 7 nucleotides line up with TRBD1. The CDR3 extends over 14 amino acids. Germline lookup yields CDR1 MNHEY and CDR2 SMNVEV (reference sequence). V lost 5 bases and J lost 5; bases outside the gene matches: 7. The CDR3 here is CASSQTGMRDTQYF. CDR3 DNA sequence: TGTGCCAGCAGTCAGACAGGGATGAGAGATACGCAGTATTTT.

Worth noting for this clone: At one boundary the junction diverges from the germline segment, which might be a read error. J is TRBJ2-3 and V is TRBV5-1; 8 bases are shared with TRBD2. This CDR3 is 15 amino acids long. Per germline, CDR1 SGHRS and CDR2 YFSETQ. This CDR3 is CARSSGGGGTDTQYF. The CDR3 DNA is TGCGCCCGCAGCTCCGGGGGGGGTGGCACAGATACGCAGTATTTT.